The text below deals with one TCR beta chain. The antigen remains unidentified. V trimming: 8 bases; J trimming: 3 bases; junction bases outside the gene matches: 3. The CDR3 sequence is 13 residues long. Per the germline V gene, CDR1 is LNHDA and CDR2 is SQIVND (reference sequence). This specimen comes from a study of T cell responses to AZD1222 COVID-19 vaccine. Findings and caveats of the study: Epitopes outside B.1.351 and B.1.1.7 mutated regions reportedly drew nearly half of spike TCRs. With dominance at 160-218 and 743-854, vaccine-associated CD4 TCRs spanned spike. Only a handful of AZD1222 recipients were seropositive at baseline. Among the donors, most were white British and more were female, and clonal diversity was possibly underestimated.

Generated by immunoSEQ multiplex PCR, the TCRdb table keeps only in-frame clones and is missing some. The data contain around 150,000 clones, about nine tenths of them singletons. The receptor comes from an adult in good health. The chain has TRBV19 and TRBJ1-5, with 8 bases fitting TRBD1. Source: peripheral blood, taken on day 0 of AZD1222 vaccination. In DNA form, the CDR3 reads TGTGCCAGTTCGGACAGGGTCAATCAGCCCCAGCATTTT. Translation: CASSDRVNQPQHF.